This T cell receptor beta chain was retrieved from a study of graft-versus-host responses after intestinal transplantation. Some clones are missing from TCRdb's copy, which holds only in-frame ones; the method was immunoSEQ multiplex PCR. This table has 80,000 to 100,000 clones, about 89% appearing once. The CDR3 loop spans 19 amino acids. Details on this clone: Antigen: not known.

Overall study findings and caveats: Some GvH clones were seen earlier in gut or blood, suggesting intestinal origin. There was an association between peak levels of circulating GvH clones and early post-transplant HvG declines.

Sequences were derived from unstimulated CD4+ T cells sorted from spleen or lymph node cells, sampled before intestinal transplant. J is TRBJ1-6 and V is TRBV21-1; the DNA was not used to check the table's D call, TRBD1. TRBV21-1 is reported as a pseudogene. The clonotype originates from a human donor who received an intestinal transplant. CDR3 nucleotide sequence: TGTGCCAGCACCCCTCCGACAGGGGACTCCCGCGAAGAGAATTCGCCCCTCCACTTT. Amino acid sequence: CASTPPTGDSREENSPLHF.